This is a list of T cell receptor beta chains from one sample in a study of blood T cell repertoires in COVID-19. Clones were read by immunoSEQ multiplex PCR, and TCRdb kept only the in-frame ones, dropping some. The sample consists of roughly 250,000 clones, roughly nine tenths of them appearing once. Sequencing was done on a sample of peripheral blood. These receptors were collected from a woman in her 30s with COVID-19, enrolled during active disease. CDR3s include the opening cysteine and the closing phenylalanine or tryptophan.

v_call,j_call,cdr3_aa
TRBV3-1/TRBV3-2,TRBJ2-5,CASSQALRTSAGETQYF
TRBV6-6,TRBJ1-5,CASSYPGGRGQPQHF
TRBV18,TRBJ1-5,CASSPPDRNNQPQHF
TRBV15,TRBJ2-7,CASNRLYEQYF
TRBV7-8,TRBJ1-6,CASSNRGAYNSPLHF
TRBV29-1,TRBJ2-7,CSARQGSYEQYF
TRBV7-9,TRBJ1-1,CASSQGHYMNTEAFF
TRBV5-1,TRBJ1-2,CASSLDRSNYGYTF
TRBV2,TRBJ1-6,CASRDRLSPLHF
TRBV6-6,TRBJ2-1,CASGTGHNEQFF
TRBV12-3/TRBV12-4,TRBJ1-3,CASSSRGNTIYF
TRBV7-8,TRBJ1-3,CASSLWALPGNTIYF
TRBV6-5,TRBJ1-3,CASSYRRKSGNTIYF
TRBV11-2,TRBJ1-1,CASTFLNTEAFF
TRBV6-5,TRBJ1-5,CASSYASSGSNQPQHF
TRBV5-4,TRBJ2-7,CASSPARYTTGDEQYF
TRBV19,TRBJ2-5,CASSIAGGGETQYF
TRBV5-1,TRBJ1-4,CASSAGGQGGEKLFF
TRBV10-3,TRBJ2-7,CASGGGRTTYEQYF
TRBV2,TRBJ2-7,CASSLQGAGEQYF
TRBV7-9,TRBJ2-7,CASRLQGAEQYF
TRBV28,TRBJ1-5,CASSLMRGNNQPQHF
TRBV30,TRBJ2-1,CAWSPNSGGEQFF
TRBV4-1,TRBJ2-1,CASSGPSLSEQFF
TRBV7-9,TRBJ2-7,CASSLGGALYYEQYF
TRBV5-1,TRBJ2-7,CASFVEGGDEQYF
TRBV30,TRBJ2-3,CAWSNAGGTDTQYF
TRBV29-1,TRBJ1-2,CSVGGGRGSYGYTF
TRBV6-5,TRBJ1-2,CASGAPNRGDGYTF
TRBV5-4,TRBJ2-2,CASSRIGTDTGELFF
TRBV5-8,TRBJ1-2,CASSLSGLYGYTF
TRBV29-1,TRBJ1-2,CSVESGWDGYTF
TRBV19,TRBJ2-1,CASSIDPSGGSSYNEQFF
TRBV5-6,TRBJ1-4,CASSKTGGTNEKLFF
TRBV28,TRBJ1-1,CASSPDIRVPYEAFF
TRBV27,TRBJ1-5,CASSWTGAYQPQHF
TRBV5-4,TRBJ2-5,CASSLGTGRETQYF